Detailed here is one T cell receptor (beta chain). This clonotype was seen only a few times. Its antigen remains unidentified. One base away there is no much larger clone; base qualities are not given. The data belong to a study of T cell repertoires in cytomegalovirus infection (dated by TCRdb to the late 2010s). Concerning the study at large: Alongside well-studied HLA-B-restricted epitopes, the peptide stimulations were aimed at recently identified HLA-C-restricted CMV epitopes, whose presentation resists viral immunomodulation. The HLA type of each donor mattered for the analysis, because public TCR beta signatures pointed to carriage of CMV infection along with the matching HLA type. General findings and caveats noted by the study authors: In the ex vivo response, HLA-C-restricted CMV-specific TCR beta clonotypes were dominant, and in two of eight donors the single most frequent clonotype came from this HLA-C-restricted group. Carriers of CMV infection plus the relevant HLA type were discriminated by the cumulative frequency of public TCR beta family members in the study cohort and in an independent approximately 360-donor cohort.

What this sample's treatment or condition label stands for: in vitro stimulation with specific CMV peptide epitopes to enrich CMV-specific T cells. Trimming takes 7 bases from V and 5 bases from J, and the germline ends sit 9 bases apart. The CDR3, from cysteine to phenylalanine, totals 12 residues. Kept here is only the CDR3 DNA, which spans 36 bases and is read in frame from base 1. The germline V gene specifies MDHEN as CDR1 and SYDVKM as CDR2. The sequencing machine was an Illumina HiSeq 1500. In TCRdb, the public reads were trimmed at Q25 with fastp and aligned with MiXCR, with productive beta chains retained. CDR3 protein duplicates are merged, each entry listing the most common genes and DNA. This sample has some 700,000 distinct CDR3 sequences in its table, and 30% to 40% of those were observed once. Together, the top ten hold 15% to 20% of the sample.

The sequence was collected from a human donor in good health (CMV status not recorded). Some clones in this sample may be carry-over from other donors' samples. The source was cultured PBMCs, collected from culture after CMV antigen stimulation. The sequence links TRBV28 to TRBJ1-5, with no confident D gene call. CDR3 reads: CASTGVYQPQHF. The DNA sequence reads TGTGCCAGCACCGGGGTCTATCAGCCCCAGCATTTT.